This T cell receptor (beta chain) was retrieved from a study of T cell repertoires in cytomegalovirus infection. Study context: Both a matching HLA type and CMV infection were indicated by public TCR beta signatures. Findings of the study overall: Dominating the ex vivo response were TCR beta clonotypes that were CMV-specific and HLA-C-restricted. Cumulative public TCR beta family frequency identified carriers of CMV plus the relevant HLA.

In the case of this clonotype: As yet, its antigen is unknown.

This CDR3 spans 15 amino acids. Between the trimmed V and J ends, which lost 7 bases and 4 bases, there was a span of 14 bases. MiXCR, run by TCRdb on the reads, gives a single entry per CDR3 protein. The sample contains around 94,000 distinct CDR3 sequences, about 15% of which appear only once. This receptor was obtained from a human donor in good health (CMV status not recorded). Some clones in this sample may be carry-over from other donors' samples. The sequenced sample was PBMCs. This sequence joins TRBV12-3 or TRBV12-4 and TRBJ2-6; TRBD2 is a possible D gene (5 bases). Here the CDR3 reads CASTPSSGGANVLTF. The CDR3 DNA reads TGTGCCAGCACTCCGAGCTCGGGGGGGGCCAACGTCCTGACTTTC.